This record covers a single T cell receptor beta chain. The sample belongs to a study of blood T cell repertoires in COVID-19. This CDR3 is built from 14 residues. Trimming shortened V by 5 bases and J by 5 bases, and 15 bases separated the two germline ends. Germline loops: CDR1 SNHLY, CDR2 FYNNEI. Using immunoSEQ multiplex PCR, the repertoire was profiled, and TCRdb retains in-frame clones only, with some absent. The sample records roughly 250,000 clones, around 85% being singletons. The specimen was peripheral blood. The J gene is TRBJ2-5, the V gene TRBV2; D is possibly TRBD2 (6 bases). This sequence originates from a woman in her forties with active or convalescent COVID-19. In DNA form, the CDR3 reads TGTGCCAGCAGTATAGTTAGGGGAGGCGAGACCCAGTACTTC. It codes for CASSIVRGGETQYF.